This TCR beta chain emerged from a study of shared clonotypes between healthy human individuals. As to this clone: Its specificity is not known.

Germline assignment: CDR1 MNHEY and CDR2 SVGAGI. Trimming pared 7 bases from V and 0 bases from J, leaving 12 bases between. The CDR3 sequence is 15 residues long. All donors were healthy HIV-negative adults lacking recent acute infections or vaccinations. From CD4+ cells came CD45RA+ naive and CD45RA-negative memory subsets. Study-wide findings and caveats: An anticipated effect of sequencing depth on clonotype sharing among donors was recognized.

The data were produced by immunoSEQ multiplex PCR, yet TCRdb's version contains in-frame clones alone and is incomplete. Of some 580,000 clones listed, roughly 97% are singletons. The chain couples TRBV6-5 to TRBJ2-2; D is unclear. The sequence was obtained from a woman aged 30 to 39 in good health. Material for sequencing was naive CD4+ T cells sorted from blood. This sample's subset: CD45RA+ positively selected. The chain's CDR3 is CASTPLFPNTGELFF. DNA of the CDR3: TGTGCCAGCACCCCGCTTTTTCCGAACACCGGGGAGCTGTTTTTT.